At least ten counts were recorded for the clone carrying this T cell receptor (beta chain). Its antigen is still unknown. The data are from a study of regulatory T cells in long-lasting Graves disease. Overall study findings and caveats: Patients whose Graves' disease persisted exhibited lower TCR diversity than those newly diagnosed. Study was limited to peripheral blood, excluding thyroid tissue.

Combining iRepertoire HTBI primers with Arm-PCR of CDR3 regions, the authors built TCR beta libraries. TCRdb analysed the multiplex PCR reads with MiXCR anew, one entry per CDR3 protein. The data contain 400,000 to 500,000 distinct CDR3 sequences, under 25% of them seen just once; the ten biggest clones take up less than 15%. Described time point: persistent/refractory GD, antithyroid drugs over 5 years with positive TRAb. RNA from PBMCs was the source of the TCR library. A blood draw put about 9 milliliters of peripheral blood into EDTA tubes. The TCR sequence derives from a female donor with Graves disease. Sequencing was performed on peripheral blood mononuclear cells (PBMCs), taken when the disease was refractory, from a patient treated with antithyroid drugs.

The CDR3 protein is CASSLDGRVGSPLHF. The CDR3 region has the DNA TGTGCCAGCAGCTTAGATGGGAGGGTTGGATCACCCCTCCACTTT. The J gene is TRBJ1-6, the V gene TRBV7-3; no firm D call. The CDR3 extends over 15 amino acids. V gave up 2 bases and J gave up 10 bases, with 15 bases separating them. Germline CDR1 is SGHTA and CDR2 is FQGTGA. The full variable domain, with the rest looked up from reference TRBV7-3 and TRBJ1-6, is GAGVSQTPSNKVTEKGKYVELRCDPISGHTALYWYRQSLGQGPEFLIYFQGTGAADDSGLPNDRFFAVRPEGSVSTLKIQRTERGDSAVYLCASSLDGRVGSPLHFGNGTRLTVT.